Presented here are 18 T cell receptor beta chains from one specimen sequenced in a study of CD8+CD57+ T cells in acquired aplastic anemia. The authors sequenced patients whose flow cytometry had shown CD8+CD57+ cell expansion. Genomic DNA was employed as the template in profiling TCR beta VDJ and CDR3. TCRdb redid the calling of the reads with MiXCR, one entry per CDR3 protein. The sample has 260,000 or so distinct CDR3 sequences; around 45% are singletons. Material for sequencing was sorted CD4+, CD8+, or CD8+CD57+ T cells (not recorded which) from PBMCs. Every receptor here comes from a human donor with aplastic anemia.

To note about this clonotype: Since no conserved phenylalanine or tryptophan closes the CDR3, a read error is the likely cause. The chain is built from TRBV15 and TRBJ1-1; D gene ambiguous. The ends were cut back, 5 bases at V and 0 bases at J, with 10 bases in the middle. CDR1 and CDR2 (germline): LNHNV, YYDKDF (reference sequence). This CDR3 is 14 amino acids long. The DNA for the CDR3 is TGTGCCACCAGCCCCGGATCTATGAACACTGAAGCTTTCCTT. It is translated as CATSPGSMNTEAFL.

The chain combines TRBV19 with TRBJ1-4, with unresolved D. Trimming cost V 3 bases and J 1 base, with 6 bases left between them. This CDR3 spans 14 amino acids. Per the germline V gene, CDR1 is LNHDA and CDR2 is SQIVND (reference sequence). CDR3 coding DNA: TGTGCCAGTAGTATCGGAAGAACTAATGAAAAACTGTTTTTT. This gives the protein CASSIGRTNEKLFF.

Notes on this clonotype: This may come from a read error, since a much larger clone is one base off. The genes are TRBV28 and TRBJ1-6; a weak D match, TRBD1 (5 bases). V was cut by 6 bases and J by 7 bases, with 13 bases left in between. CDR3 length equals 14 residues. Germline CDR1 reads MDHEN; CDR2 reads SYDVKM. The CDR3 region has the DNA TGTGCCAGCAGACCGCCTCGGGGGAATTCACCCCTCCACTTT. Protein sequence: CASRPPRGNSPLHF. The full variable domain, in which reference TRBV28 and TRBJ1-6 provide the parts outside the CDR3, is DVKVTQSSRYLVKRTGEKVFLECVQDMDHENMFWYRQDPGLGLRLIYFSYDVKMKEKGDIPEGYSVSREKKERFSLILESASTNQTSMYLCASRPPRGNSPLHFGNGTRLTVT.

A remark on this clonotype: This may arise from a read error, as a much more abundant clone is one base away. Because the CDR3 is missing its conserved closing phenylalanine or tryptophan, this is likely a read error. The chain uses TRBV5-6 and TRBJ2-5; 12 positions match TRBD1. J was trimmed by 5 bases and V by 1 base; bases with no gene match: 9. The length of the CDR3 is 17 residues. Germline assignment: CDR1 SGHDT and CDR2 YYEEEE. The CDR3 is CASSLSAGQGARETQYL. The CDR3 DNA is TGTGCCAGCAGCTTGTCCGCGGGACAGGGGGCGAGGGAGACCCAGTACCTC.

As for this clonotype: Given a much more abundant clone one base away, this may be a read error. The V call is TRBV2, the J call TRBJ1-3; TRBD1 is a possible D gene (6 bases). Germline loops: CDR1 SNHLY, CDR2 FYNNEI. The ends were cut back, 5 bases at V and 3 bases at J, with 17 bases in the middle. This CDR3 has 16 amino acids. The CDR3 sequence is CASSHSLGGRGNTIYF. CDR3 coding DNA: TGTGCCAGCAGTCACTCACTCGGGGGCCGTGGAAACACCATATATTTT.

This clonotype has a handful of counts. J is TRBJ1-1 and V is TRBV6-5; 7 positions agree with TRBD1. The CDR3 has 15 amino acids. Germline loops: CDR1 MNHEY, CDR2 SVGAGI. The trim removed 2 bases at V and 0 bases at J, leaving 3 bases unmatched. The CDR3 here is CASSYGGQMNTEAFF. The CDR3 nucleotides are TGTGCCAGCAGTTACGGGGGACAGATGAACACTGAAGCTTTCTTT.

Regarding this clonotype: At one end, the junction sequence differs from germline, possibly due to a read error. The chain couples TRBV7-9 to TRBJ2-7; weak D call: TRBD1 (6 bases). The CDR3 length is 16 residues. Germline CDR1 reads SEHNR; CDR2 reads FQNEAQ (reference sequence). CDR3 sequence: CASSLEGGRRTYGQYF. CDR3 in DNA: TGTGCCAGCAGCTTAGAAGGGGGACGGCGGACCTACGGGCAGTACTTC.

The sample holds many counts of this clonotype. The chain joins TRBV20-1 to TRBJ1-2, with 12 positions matching TRBD1. The CDR3 has 13 amino acids. Germline loops: CDR1 DFQATT, CDR2 SNEGSKA (reference sequence). The CDR3 coding sequence is TGCTGCGGGACAGGGGGCCGGATCTATGGCTACACCTTC. This codes for CCGTGGRIYGYTF.

The chain uses TRBV19 and TRBJ1-1; D unclear. Germline V gene lookup returns CDR1 LNHDA and CDR2 SQIVND (reference sequence). Trimming removed 4 bases at V and 2 bases at J, with 11 bases between. There are 14 residues in the CDR3. Here the CDR3 reads CASSSDGLNTEAFF. The DNA of the CDR3 is TGTGCCAGTAGTAGTGACGGCCTCAACACTGAAGCTTTCTTT. The variable domain in full, with the rest retrieved from reference TRBV19 and TRBJ1-1, is DGGITQSPKYLFRKEGQNVTLSCEQNLNHDAMYWYRQDPGQGLRLIYYSQIVNDFQKGDIAEGYSVSREKKESFPLTVTSAQKNPTAFYLCASSSDGLNTEAFFGQGTRLTVV.

This clonotype was observed many times. The J gene is TRBJ2-1, the V gene TRBV25-1, with 8 bases identical to TRBD1. Germline CDR1 MGHDK, CDR2 SYGVNS. The CDR3 is 15 amino acids. With 8 bases clipped from V and 7 bases from J, the junction kept 13 bases outside the gene matches. For the CDR3, the DNA is TGTGCCAGCCTCCCCACAGGGGGTCTGTATAATGAGCAGTTCTTC. This encodes CASLPTGGLYNEQFF.

Turning to this clonotype: This may arise from a read error, as a much more abundant clone is one base away. The rearrangement links TRBV7-9 to TRBJ1-5; D gene unclear. Germline CDR1 SEHNR, CDR2 FQNEAQ (reference sequence). The CDR3 has 13 amino acids. The CDR3 region is CASICTSNKPQHF. The CDR3 coding sequence is TGTGCCAGCATTTGCACTAGCAATAAGCCCCAGCATTTT.

This clonotype was seen ten or more times. This rearrangement joins TRBV7-9 to TRBJ1-4, with D perhaps matching TRBD1 (5 bases). Germline CDR1 and CDR2: SEHNR and FQNEAQ (reference sequence). V was pared by 1 base and J by 4 bases, with 19 bases between. The CDR3 runs to 18 residues. The CDR3 DNA reads TGTGCCAGCAGCTTAGAGGCGTTTTTGGGGGGTGATAATGAAAAACTGTTTTTT. This gives the protein CASSLEAFLGGDNEKLFF.

The rearrangement uses TRBV29-1 and TRBJ1-1, with TRBD1 matching 8 bases. CDR3 length: 14 amino acids. CDR1 is SQVTM, CDR2 ANQGSEA, per germline. DNA of the CDR3: TGCAGGGTGGGTGGGGAGACAGGGGTCACTGAAGCTTTCTTT. Its translation is CRVGGETGVTEAFF.

The table lists this clonotype with many counts. The chain couples TRBV20-1 to TRBJ2-1; 8 bases are shared with TRBD2. Germline loops: CDR1 DFQATT, CDR2 SNEGSKA (reference sequence). This CDR3 region has 15 residues. The V gene end was trimmed by 0 bases and the J gene end by 2 bases; junction bases not matched to a gene: 3. CDR3: CSARDLLAAYNEQFF. CDR3 nucleotide sequence: TGCAGTGCTAGAGATCTACTAGCGGCCTACAATGAGCAGTTCTTC.

The chain carries TRBV6-5 and TRBJ1-6, with a tentative D call TRBD1 (5 bases). With 2 bases removed from V and 7 bases from J, the gap between germline ends came to 12 bases. CDR3 length: 15 residues. CDR1 and CDR2 from the germline V gene are MNHEY and SVGAGI. CDR3 protein: CASSYGGGLNSPLHF. Here the CDR3 DNA reads TGTGCCAGCAGTTACGGGGGGGGACTGAATTCACCCCTCCACTTT.

The chain recombines TRBV14 with TRBJ2-5; D is unresolved. The tail of the sequence fits TRBJ2-7 better, so the J call may be wrong. Germline V lookup: CDR1 SGHDN, CDR2 FVKESK. The length of the CDR3 is 14 residues. CDR3: CASSLQSASYEQYF. CDR3 in DNA: TGTGCCAGCAGCTTACAATCAGCCTCCTACGAGCAGTACTTC.

This clonotype has a single count. The chain is built from TRBV20-1 and TRBJ1-2, with D unclear. V was cut by 3 bases and J by 4 bases, with 12 bases left in between. In germline, CDR1 is DFQATT, CDR2 SNEGSKA (reference sequence). The CDR3 totals 13 residues. The CDR3 DNA reads TGCAGTGCTAGTCTTCTGGGGTCCTATGGCTACACCTTC. As protein: CSASLLGSYGYTF.

In its sample, this clonotype was seen a few times. The rearrangement joins TRBV14 to TRBJ2-2; TRBD1 or TRBD2 may be the D gene (5 bases each). The V and J ends lost 2 bases and 4 bases respectively, with 20 bases between them. The germline CDR1 and CDR2 sequences are SGHDN and FVKESK. This CDR3 has 18 residues. The CDR3 DNA follows: TGTGCCAGCAGCCAAACCCCTACTAAGGCAGGGAGCACCGGGGAGCTGTTTTTT. Translation: CASSQTPTKAGSTGELFF.